This is a list of T cell receptor beta chains from one sample in a study of response to subunit inactivated influenza vaccine. TCRdb recomputed calls from the RT-PCR reads with MiXCR, one row per CDR3 protein. Among over 400,000 distinct CDR3 sequences listed, 13% were seen once. Sequencing was performed on PBMCs from blood, taken about 6 weeks after vaccination. These receptors originate from a man aged 45-65 years who received an inactivated influenza vaccine. Each CDR3 is given with its conserved first and last residue. Fields, in order: clone size, D gene, V gene, J gene, CDR3 protein, CDR3 DNA. A D gene is named only where the DNA matches it firmly. Clone sizes are given selectively: once, few, many, or a class where the clone is expanded.

abundance: .; d_gene: TRBD2; v_gene: TRBV6-2/TRBV6-3; j_gene: TRBJ2-7; CDR3aa: CASSYRLAGGLREQYF; CDR3nt: TGTGCCAGCAGTTATCGATTAGCGGGAGGACTGCGGGAGCAGTACTTC
abundance: .; d_gene: .; v_gene: TRBV20-1; j_gene: TRBJ1-2; CDR3aa: CSARPAQVGDGYTF; CDR3nt: TGCAGTGCTAGACCAGCCCAGGTTGGAGATGGCTACACCTTC
abundance: few; d_gene: .; v_gene: TRBV10-1; j_gene: TRBJ2-4; CDR3aa: CASSESQENIQYF; CDR3nt: TGCGCCAGCAGTGAGTCACAGGAAAACATTCAGTACTTC
abundance: .; d_gene: .; v_gene: TRBV18; j_gene: TRBJ1-1; CDR3aa: CASSPRDGAGAFF; CDR3nt: TGTGCCAGCTCACCTCGAGATGGGGCTGGAGCTTTCTTT
abundance: many; d_gene: .; v_gene: TRBV12-3/TRBV12-4; j_gene: TRBJ2-4; CDR3aa: CASRPRGDKNIQYF; CDR3nt: TGTGCCAGCAGGCCCAGGGGTGACAAAAACATTCAGTACTTC
abundance: many; d_gene: .; v_gene: TRBV15; j_gene: TRBJ2-7; CDR3aa: CATSRDFGISYEQYF; CDR3nt: TGTGCCACCAGCAGAGATTTTGGCATCTCCTACGAGCAGTACTTC
abundance: many; d_gene: .; v_gene: TRBV27; j_gene: TRBJ2-7; CDR3aa: CASAEGTPYEQYF; CDR3nt: TGTGCCAGCGCGGAGGGGACTCCCTACGAGCAGTACTTC
abundance: few; d_gene: .; v_gene: TRBV3-1; j_gene: TRBJ2-7; CDR3aa: CASSQIGGTSYEQYF; CDR3nt: TGTGCCAGCAGCCAAATAGGGGGGACGTCCTACGAGCAGTACTTC
abundance: many; d_gene: .; v_gene: TRBV7-2; j_gene: TRBJ2-5; CDR3aa: CASSLKETQYF; CDR3nt: TGTGCCAGCAGCTTAAAAGAGACCCAGTACTTC
abundance: many; d_gene: .; v_gene: TRBV11-2; j_gene: TRBJ2-6; CDR3aa: CASSPAGSGANVLTF; CDR3nt: TGTGCCAGCAGCCCAGCGGGCTCTGGGGCCAACGTCCTGACTTTC
abundance: .; d_gene: .; v_gene: TRBV9; j_gene: TRBJ1-5; CDR3aa: CASSPDGFPDAINQPQHF; CDR3nt: TGTGCCAGCAGCCCAGATGGTTTCCCGGACGCAATCAATCAGCCCCAGCATTTT
abundance: few; d_gene: .; v_gene: TRBV5-6; j_gene: TRBJ2-1; CDR3aa: CASSLAVSLRQDNEQFF; CDR3nt: TGTGCCAGCAGCTTGGCAGTAAGTCTTCGGCAGGACAATGAGCAGTTCTTC
abundance: .; d_gene: TRBD1; v_gene: TRBV5-1; j_gene: TRBJ1-4; CDR3aa: CASSAQTGGEKLFF; CDR3nt: TGCGCCAGCAGCGCCCAGACAGGGGGCGAAAAACTGTTTTTT
abundance: .; d_gene: TRBD2; v_gene: TRBV4-2; j_gene: TRBJ2-7; CDR3aa: CASSYLGGEHSYEQYF; CDR3nt: TGTGCCAGCAGCTATCTGGGGGGGGAACACTCCTACGAGCAGTACTTC
abundance: few; d_gene: TRBD1; v_gene: TRBV9; j_gene: TRBJ2-2; CDR3aa: CASSVGDRGANTGELFF; CDR3nt: TGTGCCAGCAGCGTAGGGGACAGGGGGGCGAACACCGGGGAGCTGTTTTTT
abundance: .; d_gene: .; v_gene: TRBV28; j_gene: TRBJ2-1; CDR3aa: CASSPLYNRNEQFF; CDR3nt: TGTGCCAGCAGTCCCCTCTATAACAGGAATGAGCAGTTCTTC
abundance: few; d_gene: TRBD2; v_gene: TRBV7-9; j_gene: TRBJ2-3; CDR3aa: CASSRLLAGGVDTQYF; CDR3nt: TGTGCCAGCAGCCGCCTACTAGCGGGAGGTGTAGATACGCAGTATTTT
abundance: few; d_gene: TRBD2; v_gene: TRBV7-2; j_gene: TRBJ2-1; CDR3aa: CASSRRAGVDEQFF; CDR3nt: TGTGCCAGCAGCCGTCGGGCGGGAGTCGATGAGCAGTTCTTC
abundance: .; d_gene: TRBD1; v_gene: TRBV6-1; j_gene: TRBJ1-4; CDR3aa: CASSRQGRTNEKLFF; CDR3nt: TGTGCCAGCAGTAGACAGGGTCGGACTAATGAAAAACTGTTTTTT
abundance: many; d_gene: .; v_gene: TRBV29-1; j_gene: TRBJ2-1; CDR3aa: CSVAPSENNEQFF; CDR3nt: TGCAGCGTTGCGCCCAGCGAAAACAATGAGCAGTTCTTC
abundance: few; d_gene: .; v_gene: TRBV5-1; j_gene: TRBJ2-7; CDR3aa: CASKEAGHIYEQYF; CDR3nt: TGCGCCAGCAAGGAGGCAGGCCACATCTACGAGCAGTACTTC
abundance: .; d_gene: TRBD1; v_gene: TRBV6-2/TRBV6-3; j_gene: TRBJ2-1; CDR3aa: CASSYNQGAYNEQFF; CDR3nt: TGTGCCAGCAGTTACAATCAGGGGGCTTACAATGAGCAGTTCTTC
abundance: few; d_gene: TRBD1; v_gene: TRBV28; j_gene: TRBJ1-1; CDR3aa: CASSLIPGQGAGMNTEAFF; CDR3nt: TGTGCCAGCAGTTTAATCCCCGGACAGGGAGCGGGAATGAACACTGAAGCTTTCTTT
abundance: .; d_gene: TRBD1; v_gene: TRBV2; j_gene: TRBJ2-1; CDR3aa: CASSEKAGGYIFEQFF; CDR3nt: TGTGCCAGCAGTGAAAAGGCAGGGGGCTATATTTTTGAGCAGTTCTTC
abundance: .; d_gene: TRBD1; v_gene: TRBV10-3; j_gene: TRBJ2-7; CDR3aa: CAISSQGATNYEQYF; CDR3nt: TGTGCCATCAGCAGTCAGGGGGCCACCAACTACGAGCAGTACTTC
abundance: few; d_gene: .; v_gene: TRBV5-4; j_gene: TRBJ2-1; CDR3aa: CASSLVKGSYNEQFF; CDR3nt: TGTGCCAGCAGCTTGGTGAAGGGGAGCTACAATGAGCAGTTCTTC
abundance: few; d_gene: TRBD2; v_gene: TRBV14; j_gene: TRBJ2-3; CDR3aa: CASSPLAGGETDTQYF; CDR3nt: TGTGCCAGCAGCCCACTAGCGGGAGGAGAGACAGATACGCAGTATTTT
abundance: .; d_gene: TRBD2; v_gene: TRBV6-5; j_gene: TRBJ2-1; CDR3aa: CASSYNSGGGSEQFF; CDR3nt: TGTGCCAGCAGTTACAACAGCGGGGGGGGTAGTGAGCAGTTCTTC
abundance: .; d_gene: TRBD2; v_gene: TRBV11-2; j_gene: TRBJ2-1; CDR3aa: CASSDLGGGYNEQFF; CDR3nt: TGTGCCAGCAGCGACTTGGGGGGAGGGTACAATGAGCAGTTCTTC
abundance: .; d_gene: .; v_gene: TRBV3-1; j_gene: TRBJ2-7; CDR3aa: CASSLSLKSYEQYF; CDR3nt: TGTGCCAGCAGCCTCAGCCTTAAATCCTACGAGCAGTACTTC
abundance: .; d_gene: .; v_gene: TRBV20-1; j_gene: TRBJ1-5; CDR3aa: CSARVRDTQHF; CDR3nt: TGCAGTGCTAGAGTTAGGGATACGCAGCATTTT